The clone carrying this TCR beta chain was seen more than once but under ten times. With a J-beta primer mix and a sample-barcoded 5' primer, a second PCR ran roughly 6 to 11 cycles. TCRdb called the 5' RACE reads again in MiXCR, with one record for every CDR3 protein. This sample has about 1.6 million distinct CDR3 sequences; about 31% occur once, and the top ten carry around 10%. This specimen comes from a study of blood T cells in healthy people across ages. V lost 1 base and J lost 2, with 12 bases in between. CDR1 and CDR2 from the germline V gene are MNHNS and SASEGT. This CDR3 has 16 residues. The donors, all healthy, were Caucasians living in Russia, aged about 6 to 95.

This clonotype originated in a woman in her 30s in good health. The rearrangement links TRBV6-1 to TRBJ2-1; no clear D gene. Sequencing input: blood. In nucleotides, the CDR3 is TGTGCCAGCAGTGAAGATCCAGCCGCGACCTACAATGAGCAGTTCTTC. Protein sequence: CASSEDPAATYNEQFF.